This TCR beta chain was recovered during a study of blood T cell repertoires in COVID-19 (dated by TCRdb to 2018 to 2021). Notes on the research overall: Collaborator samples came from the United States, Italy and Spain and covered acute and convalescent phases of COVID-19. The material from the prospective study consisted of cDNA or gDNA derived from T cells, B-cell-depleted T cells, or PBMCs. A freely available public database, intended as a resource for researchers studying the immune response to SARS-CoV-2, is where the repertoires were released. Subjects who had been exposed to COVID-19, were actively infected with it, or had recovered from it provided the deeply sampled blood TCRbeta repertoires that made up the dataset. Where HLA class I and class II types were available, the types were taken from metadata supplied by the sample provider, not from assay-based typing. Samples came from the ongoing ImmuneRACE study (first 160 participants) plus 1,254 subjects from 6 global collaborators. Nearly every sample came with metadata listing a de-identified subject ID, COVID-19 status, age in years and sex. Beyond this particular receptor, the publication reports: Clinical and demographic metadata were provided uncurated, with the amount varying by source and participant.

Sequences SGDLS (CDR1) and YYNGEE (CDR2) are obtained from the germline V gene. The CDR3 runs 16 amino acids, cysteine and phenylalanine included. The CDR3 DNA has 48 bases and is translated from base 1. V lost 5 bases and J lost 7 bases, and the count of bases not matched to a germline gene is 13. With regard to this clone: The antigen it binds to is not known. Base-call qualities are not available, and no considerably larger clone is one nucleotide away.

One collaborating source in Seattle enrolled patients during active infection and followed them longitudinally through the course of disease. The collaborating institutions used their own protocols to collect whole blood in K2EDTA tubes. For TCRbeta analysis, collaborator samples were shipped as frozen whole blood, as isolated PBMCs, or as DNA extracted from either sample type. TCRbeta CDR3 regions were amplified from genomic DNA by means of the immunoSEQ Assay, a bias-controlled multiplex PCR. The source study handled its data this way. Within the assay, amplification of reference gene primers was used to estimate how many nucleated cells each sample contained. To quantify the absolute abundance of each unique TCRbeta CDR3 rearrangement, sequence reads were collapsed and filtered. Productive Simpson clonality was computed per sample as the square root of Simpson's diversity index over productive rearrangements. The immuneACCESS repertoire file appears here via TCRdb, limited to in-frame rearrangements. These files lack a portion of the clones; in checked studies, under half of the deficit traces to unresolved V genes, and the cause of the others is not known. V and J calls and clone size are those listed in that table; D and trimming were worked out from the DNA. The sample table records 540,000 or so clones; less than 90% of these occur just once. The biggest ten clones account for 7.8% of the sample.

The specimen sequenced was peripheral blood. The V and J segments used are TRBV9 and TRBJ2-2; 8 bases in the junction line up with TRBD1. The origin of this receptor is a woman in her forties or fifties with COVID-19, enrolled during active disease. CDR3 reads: CASSDTGQVTNGELFF. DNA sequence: TGTGCCAGCAGTGACACGGGACAGGTGACAAACGGGGAGCTGTTTTTT.